A selection of T cell receptor beta chains follows, all from one sample in a study of identical twins. Each CDR3 protein gets one entry after TCRdb re-called the 5' RACE reads with MiXCR. The sample shows about 250,000 distinct CDR3 sequences, approximately 8% of them seen only once. Another study also made use of these data, one on yellow fever vaccine responses in identical twins.

Material: CD8+ T cells sorted from blood. All receptors derive from a woman younger than 35 in good health. The conserved cysteine and the conserved F or W are not part of the CDR3 here. The order of the fields is CDR3 protein, V gene, J gene, clone size. Clone sizes are given selectively: once, few, many, or a class where the clone is expanded.

CDR3 protein: ASSFLTGGALEQF
V gene: TRBV7-8
J gene: TRBJ2-1
clone size: few

CDR3 protein: ASSLQQETQY
V gene: TRBV11-1
J gene: TRBJ2-5
clone size: many

CDR3 protein: ASSQDNGVDTSTDTQY
V gene: TRBV3-1
J gene: TRBJ2-3
clone size: few

CDR3 protein: ASSHPLGGRNEQF
V gene: TRBV9
J gene: TRBJ2-1
clone size: NA

CDR3 protein: ASSPTGASSYNEQF
V gene: TRBV6-1
J gene: TRBJ2-1
clone size: many

CDR3 protein: ASRLLAGPGSGANVLT
V gene: TRBV3-1
J gene: TRBJ2-6
clone size: many

CDR3 protein: ASSQRRGPDTQY
V gene: TRBV7-9
J gene: TRBJ2-3
clone size: many

CDR3 protein: ATSARQGGTEAF
V gene: TRBV15
J gene: TRBJ1-1
clone size: many

CDR3 protein: ASGLQYNEQF
V gene: TRBV12-5
J gene: TRBJ2-1
clone size: few

CDR3 protein: ASSPILAGGPSQY
V gene: TRBV12-3/TRBV12-4
J gene: TRBJ2-3
clone size: few

CDR3 protein: ASSFQAGVNEQF
V gene: TRBV12-3/TRBV12-4
J gene: TRBJ2-1
clone size: NA

CDR3 protein: ASNPLGGALDTEAF
V gene: TRBV5-1
J gene: TRBJ1-1
clone size: NA

CDR3 protein: ATSDRTSEKSYEQY
V gene: TRBV24-1
J gene: TRBJ2-7
clone size: many

CDR3 protein: ASSSSYEQY
V gene: TRBV27
J gene: TRBJ2-7
clone size: many

CDR3 protein: ASRRTGDEQF
V gene: TRBV2
J gene: TRBJ2-1
clone size: many

CDR3 protein: ASSQGERRGNEQF
V gene: TRBV3-1
J gene: TRBJ2-1
clone size: many

CDR3 protein: ASSLPQGAWEAF
V gene: TRBV28
J gene: TRBJ1-1
clone size: many

CDR3 protein: ASSLGDTSTDTQY
V gene: TRBV28
J gene: TRBJ2-3
clone size: many

CDR3 protein: ASSVAVGGSYEQY
V gene: TRBV9
J gene: TRBJ2-7
clone size: many

CDR3 protein: ASSPTLWDENYGYT
V gene: TRBV11-2
J gene: TRBJ1-2
clone size: few

CDR3 protein: ASSEVTIGLAETYEQY
V gene: TRBV2
J gene: TRBJ2-7
clone size: many

CDR3 protein: SADQGRGYT
V gene: TRBV20-1
J gene: TRBJ1-2
clone size: NA

CDR3 protein: ATSGLANTGELF
V gene: TRBV24-1
J gene: TRBJ2-2
clone size: few

CDR3 protein: ASSYSGRGGNEQF
V gene: TRBV12-3/TRBV12-4
J gene: TRBJ2-1
clone size: many

CDR3 protein: ASSLGRPQKKNTEAF
V gene: TRBV7-9
J gene: TRBJ1-1
clone size: few

CDR3 protein: ASSSPSSGGLSNEQF
V gene: TRBV11-3
J gene: TRBJ2-1
clone size: NA

CDR3 protein: ASSIWSGEKYEQY
V gene: TRBV19
J gene: TRBJ2-7
clone size: NA

CDR3 protein: ASSLRQVTDTQY
V gene: TRBV12-3/TRBV12-4
J gene: TRBJ2-3
clone size: NA

CDR3 protein: ATSPHRGLNTEAF
V gene: TRBV15
J gene: TRBJ1-1
clone size: many

CDR3 protein: ASSPPRTGGYEQY
V gene: TRBV7-6
J gene: TRBJ2-7
clone size: NA

CDR3 protein: ASSVDLAGDNEQF
V gene: TRBV9
J gene: TRBJ2-1
clone size: NA

CDR3 protein: ASCPGEGNTIY
V gene: TRBV6-6
J gene: TRBJ1-3
clone size: many

CDR3 protein: ASSYSGRDSPLH
V gene: TRBV7-3
J gene: TRBJ1-6
clone size: few

CDR3 protein: ASSLARVVTEAF
V gene: TRBV12-3/TRBV12-4
J gene: TRBJ1-1
clone size: many

CDR3 protein: ASSPAWAGGVTGELF
V gene: TRBV4-1
J gene: TRBJ2-2
clone size: NA

CDR3 protein: ASSPLGDQPQH
V gene: TRBV5-1
J gene: TRBJ1-5
clone size: many

CDR3 protein: ASSPHPRTSGGRTDTQY
V gene: TRBV11-1
J gene: TRBJ2-3
clone size: few

CDR3 protein: ASSGRDRGIGEQF
V gene: TRBV2
J gene: TRBJ2-1
clone size: many

CDR3 protein: ASWDSSYNEQF
V gene: TRBV12-3/TRBV12-4
J gene: TRBJ2-1
clone size: many

CDR3 protein: ASSTPRGTTEAF
V gene: TRBV28
J gene: TRBJ1-1
clone size: NA

CDR3 protein: SVEGLAGGNYNEQF
V gene: TRBV29-1
J gene: TRBJ2-1
clone size: many

CDR3 protein: SVEAPLPGGTSYEQY
V gene: TRBV29-1
J gene: TRBJ2-7
clone size: few

CDR3 protein: SARLTGSGANVLT
V gene: TRBV20-1
J gene: TRBJ2-6
clone size: NA

CDR3 protein: ASGLRGNTEAF
V gene: TRBV12-5
J gene: TRBJ1-1
clone size: many

CDR3 protein: ASSLAGATSTDTQY
V gene: TRBV5-1
J gene: TRBJ2-3
clone size: NA

CDR3 protein: ASSRGRVAATNEKLF
V gene: TRBV5-1
J gene: TRBJ1-4
clone size: many

CDR3 protein: ASRDGDTGELF
V gene: TRBV4-1
J gene: TRBJ2-2
clone size: many

CDR3 protein: ASSLQGALH
V gene: TRBV7-8
J gene: TRBJ1-6
clone size: few

CDR3 protein: ASRPRGAYNEQF
V gene: TRBV2
J gene: TRBJ2-1
clone size: NA

CDR3 protein: ASSFPPGQGSIPGGEQY
V gene: TRBV5-6
J gene: TRBJ2-7
clone size: few

CDR3 protein: ASSAPGRDYEQY
V gene: TRBV9
J gene: TRBJ2-7
clone size: NA

CDR3 protein: SVEGSENWKGQY
V gene: TRBV29-1
J gene: TRBJ2-7
clone size: few

CDR3 protein: ASSEYEQATTDTQY
V gene: TRBV2
J gene: TRBJ2-3
clone size: many

CDR3 protein: ASSQAQLAGDEQY
V gene: TRBV4-1
J gene: TRBJ2-7
clone size: NA

CDR3 protein: ASSLDLDRGQGGETQY
V gene: TRBV7-8
J gene: TRBJ2-5
clone size: few

CDR3 protein: ASSLMTGRNEKLF
V gene: TRBV7-9
J gene: TRBJ1-4
clone size: NA

CDR3 protein: ATSDRRTSETSETQY
V gene: TRBV24-1
J gene: TRBJ2-5
clone size: many

CDR3 protein: ASSLMWAQNANTGELF
V gene: TRBV27
J gene: TRBJ2-2
clone size: NA

CDR3 protein: ASSLELAGPETQY
V gene: TRBV5-1
J gene: TRBJ2-5
clone size: NA

CDR3 protein: ASSLEYRQF
V gene: TRBV28
J gene: TRBJ2-1
clone size: NA